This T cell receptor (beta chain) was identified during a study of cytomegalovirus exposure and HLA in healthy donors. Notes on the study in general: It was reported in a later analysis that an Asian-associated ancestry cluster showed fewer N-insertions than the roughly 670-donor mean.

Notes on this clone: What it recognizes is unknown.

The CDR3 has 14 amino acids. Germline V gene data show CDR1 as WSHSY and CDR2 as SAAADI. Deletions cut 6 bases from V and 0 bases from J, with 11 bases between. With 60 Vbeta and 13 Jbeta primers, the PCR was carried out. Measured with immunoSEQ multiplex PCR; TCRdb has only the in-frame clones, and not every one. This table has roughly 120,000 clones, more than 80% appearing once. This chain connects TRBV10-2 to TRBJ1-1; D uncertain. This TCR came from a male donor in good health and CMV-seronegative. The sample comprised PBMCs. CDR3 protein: CASRTQELNTEAFF. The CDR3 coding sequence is TGCGCCAGCAGAACCCAGGAATTGAACACTGAAGCTTTCTTT.